The clone carrying this T cell receptor (beta chain) appeared many times. The time point was: healthy volunteer bleed at 2 weeks. The total RNA was obtained from whole blood that was not fractionated. V gave up 1 base and J gave up 5 bases, with 15 bases separating them. The CDR3 spans 15 residues. Per germline, CDR1 DFQATT and CDR2 SNEGSKA (reference sequence). The library put unique molecular identifiers onto individual cDNA molecules. TCRdb re-analysed the RACE reads in MiXCR, keeping a single row per CDR3 protein. This repertoire shows about 45,000 distinct CDR3 sequences, around 4.1% found once; its top ten account for roughly 1.6%. The data are from a study of human T cells and chemical hapten exposure.

The chain has TRBV20-1 and TRBJ2-1; D is possibly TRBD2 (6 bases). Sequenced: whole blood. This sequence originates from a female donor in good health. Some clones in this sample may be carry-over from other donors' samples. The CDR3 nucleotides are TGCAGTGCTAGAGCAGTGATATGGGGGGACAATGAGCAGTTCTTC. Translating it yields CSARAVIWGDNEQFF.